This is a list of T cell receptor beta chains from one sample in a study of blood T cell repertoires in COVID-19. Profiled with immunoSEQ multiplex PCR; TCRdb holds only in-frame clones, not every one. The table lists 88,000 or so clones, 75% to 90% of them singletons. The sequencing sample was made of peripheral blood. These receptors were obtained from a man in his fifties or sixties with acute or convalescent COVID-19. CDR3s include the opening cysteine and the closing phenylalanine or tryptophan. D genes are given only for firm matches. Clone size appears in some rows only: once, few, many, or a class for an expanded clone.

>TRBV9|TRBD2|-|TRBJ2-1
TGTGCCAGCAGCGTAAACCCGACGGGACTAGCGCGCGGCAATGAGCAGTTCTTC
CASSVNPTGLARGNEQFF
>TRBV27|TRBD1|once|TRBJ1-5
TGTGCCAGCAGTACGGGGACAGACAATCAGCCCCAGCATTTT
CASSTGTDNQPQHF
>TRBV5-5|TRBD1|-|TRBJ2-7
TGTGCCAGCAGCTTACCGGGACAGGGCTACGAGCAGTACTTC
CASSLPGQGYEQYF
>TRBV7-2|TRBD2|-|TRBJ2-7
TGTGCCAGCAGCCCTGAGGGGACTAGCGGGTTCTACGAGCAGTACTTC
CASSPEGTSGFYEQYF
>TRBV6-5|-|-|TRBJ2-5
TGTGCCAGCAGTTCTTCCACGGCGGGACAAGAGACCCAGTACTTC
CASSSSTAGQETQYF
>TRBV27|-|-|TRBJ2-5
TGTGCCAGCAGCCAGGGCGGCAGGGGTGAGACCCAGTACTTC
CASSQGGRGETQYF
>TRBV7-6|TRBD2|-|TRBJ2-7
TGTGCCAGCAGCTTAGAAATAGCGGGAGGCTACGAGCAGTACTTC
CASSLEIAGGYEQYF
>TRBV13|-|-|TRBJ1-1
TGTGCCTGTGGACAGTTTGAAGCTTTCTTT
CACGQFEAFF
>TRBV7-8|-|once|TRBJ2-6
TGTGCCAGCAGCTCCGATAGCTCTGGGGCCAACGTCCTGACTTTC
CASSSDSSGANVLTF
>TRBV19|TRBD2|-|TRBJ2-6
TGTGCCAGTATCCCCGGGGGGCTAGCGGGAAGCTCTGGGGCCAACGTCCTGACTTTC
CASIPGGLAGSSGANVLTF
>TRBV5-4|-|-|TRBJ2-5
TGTGCCAGCAGCCACCAAACCGAGACAGGCGAAGAGACCCAGTACTTC
CASSHQTETGEETQYF
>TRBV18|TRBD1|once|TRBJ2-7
TGTGCCAGCTCACTTCGGGACAGGGTGGATCGCGAGCAGTACTTC
CASSLRDRVDREQYF
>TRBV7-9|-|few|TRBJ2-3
TGTGCCAGCAGCTTAAGCGGGGATACGCAGTATTTT
CASSLSGDTQYF
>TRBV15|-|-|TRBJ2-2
TGTGCCACCACCGGGGTCGGGAGCACCGGGGAGCTGTTTTTT
CATTGVGSTGELFF
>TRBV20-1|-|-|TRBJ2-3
TGCAGTGCCATGGGGACTGTGGGGCAGTATTTT
CSAMGTVGQYF
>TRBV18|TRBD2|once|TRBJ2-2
TGTGCCAGCTCACCCACCGCGACTAGCGGGGCGAACACCGGGGAGCTGTTTTTT
CASSPTATSGANTGELFF